The next 18 T cell receptor beta chains were all read from a single sample in a study of blood T cell repertoires in COVID-19. Generated by immunoSEQ multiplex PCR, the TCRdb table keeps only in-frame clones and is missing some. Among 190,000 or so clones listed, around nine tenths were seen once. What was sequenced was peripheral blood. The source is a young woman who had recovered from COVID-19.

The chain is built from TRBV29-1 and TRBJ2-5; TRBD2 matches at 12 bases. The CDR3 contains 15 residues. Trimming took 5 bases from V and 1 from J; bases not matched to a gene: 5. The germline gives CDR1 SQVTM, CDR2 ANQGSEA. This CDR3 is CSVQTSGRIQETQYF. In nucleotides, the CDR3 is TGCAGCGTTCAGACTAGCGGGAGAATCCAAGAGACCCAGTACTTC.

The V gene is TRBV27, the J gene TRBJ2-2, with 7 bases aligning to TRBD1. J gave up 4 bases and V 0 bases, and 14 bases lay outside the gene matches. The germline gives CDR1 MNHEY, CDR2 SMNVEV (reference sequence). The CDR3 is made up of 19 amino acids. CDR3: CASSLSYLGTVYTTGELFF. CDR3 DNA: TGTGCCAGCAGTTTATCTTATTTAGGGACAGTGTATACCACCGGGGAGCTGTTTTTT.

The rearrangement joins TRBV4-3 to TRBJ1-4; 7 nucleotides agree with TRBD1. Germline V gene data show CDR1 as LGHNA and CDR2 as YSLEER. J was trimmed by 8 bases and V by 4 bases; bases with no gene match: 7. The CDR3 length is 14 residues. CDR3 nucleotides: TGCGCCAGCAGCCCCTCGTTGACAGGGGAAAAACTGTTTTTT. Protein product: CASSPSLTGEKLFF.

This chain uses TRBV2 with TRBJ2-5; a weak D match, TRBD2 (6 bases). Germline V gene data show CDR1 as SNHLY and CDR2 as FYNNEI. V was clipped by 4 bases and J by 4 bases, with 13 bases between them. CDR3 size: 14 residues. The CDR3 sequence is CASSVAGSLETQYF. CDR3 DNA sequence: TGTGCCAGCAGTGTTGCGGGGAGTTTAGAGACCCAGTACTTC.

J is TRBJ1-2 and V is TRBV6-5; TRBD1 is a possible D gene (6 bases). Trimming took off 6 bases at V and 5 bases at J, with 13 bases between the two ends. Per the germline V gene, CDR1 is MNHEY and CDR2 is SVGAGI. The length of the CDR3 is 13 residues. CDR3 region: CASSQTGGYGYTF. CDR3 nucleotides: TGTGCCAGCAGCCAGACAGGCGGATATGGCTACACCTTC.

This chain uses TRBV7-9 with TRBJ2-3; TRBD2 agrees at 9 bases. CDR3 size: 15 residues. Germline V gene data show CDR1 as SEHNR and CDR2 as FQNEAQ (reference sequence). Unmatched junction bases numbered 2, after V lost 3 bases and J lost 1 base. CDR3 in DNA: TGTGCCAGCAGCTTGTCTAGCGGGGGCACAGATACGCAGTATTTT. Its protein is CASSLSSGGTDTQYF. Looking up the rest from reference TRBV7-9 and TRBJ2-3 gives the full variable domain: DTGVSQNPRHKITKRGQNVTFRCDPISEHNRLYWYRQTLGQGPEFLTYFQNEAQLEKSRLLSDRFSAERPKGSFSTLEIQRTEQGDSAMYLCASSLSSGGTDTQYFGPGTRLTVL.

This clone was detected a few times. The genes are TRBV15 and TRBJ1-5; D is unclear. Trimming cost V 0 bases and J 6 bases, with 6 bases left between them. Germline CDR1 LNHNV, CDR2 YYDKDF (reference sequence). This CDR3 is built from 13 residues. The CDR3 DNA reads as TGTGCCACCAGCAGAGACAGGTTTCAGCCCCAGCATTTT. It codes for CATSRDRFQPQHF.

Remarks on this clone: At the DNA level, this CDR3 is encoded by other sequences in the same sample as well. The genes are TRBV6-4 and TRBJ2-1; TRBD2 aligns across 7 bases. The CDR3 runs 15 residues. V shed 0 bases, J shed 1 base, and the junction held 0 bases outside the gene matches. Germline V gene data show CDR1 as MRHNA and CDR2 as SNTAGT. In nucleotides, the CDR3 is TGTGCCAGCAGTGACTCAGCGGGGTCCTACAATGAGCAGTTCTTC. Its translation is CASSDSAGSYNEQFF.

J is TRBJ2-2 and V is TRBV6-2 or TRBV6-3, with TRBD2 identical over 10 bases. Germline CDR1 and CDR2: MNHEY and SVGEGT. After removal of 5 bases from V and 5 bases from J, the junction contained 8 bases not matched to a gene. There are 16 residues in the CDR3. The CDR3 loop reads CASSPGLADETGELFF. CDR3 sequence (DNA): TGTGCCAGCAGTCCCGGACTAGCGGACGAAACCGGGGAGCTGTTTTTT.

This clone was observed a single time. The chain uses TRBV30 and TRBJ2-5; the D is unclear. Trimming shortened V by 2 bases and J by 4 bases, and 8 bases separated the two germline ends. Germline CDR1 reads GTSNPN; CDR2 reads SVGIG (reference sequence). This CDR3 spans 12 amino acids. This CDR3 reads CAWSPNGETQYF. The CDR3 bases are TGTGCCTGGAGTCCAAACGGAGAGACCCAGTACTTC.

The chain links TRBV19 to TRBJ1-3, with D possibly TRBD1 on 5 matching bases. V was shortened by 7 bases and J by 0 bases, with 19 bases between the two germline ends. From germline, CDR1 is LNHDA and CDR2 SQIVND (reference sequence). The CDR3 contains 17 residues. The CDR3 nucleotides are TGTGCCAGTACGCCTAGAGATCAGGGTAACTCTGGAAACACCATATATTTT. Protein product: CASTPRDQGNSGNTIYF.

This clone was detected a few times. The chain links TRBV5-4 to TRBJ1-2, with 9 bases fitting TRBD1. The CDR3 runs 15 residues. Germline V gene data show CDR1 as SGHNT and CDR2 as YYREEE (reference sequence). After removal of 2 bases from V and 8 bases from J, the junction contained 10 bases not matched to a gene. The CDR3 coding sequence is TGTGCCAGCAGCTTCGGGACAGGGCTACAGTACGGCTACACCTTC. Translation: CASSFGTGLQYGYTF.

A few counts support this clone. V is TRBV7-3 and J is TRBJ2-2; 8 bases align to TRBD2. Trimming removed 1 base from V and 5 bases from J; junction bases left unmatched: 6. This CDR3 contains 16 residues. From germline, CDR1 is SGHTA and CDR2 FQGTGA. The CDR3 nucleotides read TGTGCCAGCAGCTTAATTGGGACTAGGGGGACCGGGGAGCTGTTTTTT. It encodes CASSLIGTRGTGELFF.

The chain links TRBV27 to TRBJ1-4; 7 bases are shared with TRBD1. J lost 5 bases, V lost 0 bases, and 6 bases had no gene match. The CDR3 loop spans 16 amino acids. Germline loops: CDR1 MNHEY, CDR2 SMNVEV (reference sequence). The CDR3 DNA reads TGTGCCAGCAGTTTATCCTCAACGGGACAGAATGAAAAACTGTTTTTT. Its translation: CASSLSSTGQNEKLFF.

The chain has TRBV9 and TRBJ2-1; TRBD2 might be the D (5 bases). The V and J ends lost 0 bases and 8 bases respectively, with 9 bases between them. CDR1 and CDR2 (germline): SGDLS, YYNGEE. The CDR3 spans 13 residues. The CDR3, as DNA: TGTGCCAGCAGCGTAGGGTTCGGGGATGAGCAGTTCTTC. This codes for CASSVGFGDEQFF. Full variable domain (rest looked up from reference TRBV9 and TRBJ2-1): DSGVTQTPKHLITATGQRVTLRCSPRSGDLSVYWYQQSLDQGLQFLIQYYNGEERAKGNILERFSAQQFPDLHSELNLSSLELGDSALYFCASSVGFGDEQFFGPGTRLTVL.

V and J are TRBV10-3 and TRBJ1-4; 9 nucleotides align to TRBD1. CDR1 is ENHRY and CDR2 is SYGVKD in the germline V gene. The CDR3 loop spans 14 amino acids. V lost 10 bases to trimming and J lost 5 bases; unmatched junction nucleotides: 8. CDR3: CATTGTGINEKLFF. CDR3 DNA: TGTGCCACTACCGGGACAGGGATAAATGAAAAACTGTTTTTT.

This chain links TRBV9 with TRBJ2-1, with 9 positions matching TRBD2. In germline, CDR1 is SGDLS, CDR2 YYNGEE. This CDR3 has 12 amino acids. After removal of 7 bases from V and 9 bases from J, the junction contained 5 bases not matched to a gene. The CDR3 is CASAGGPGEQFF. CDR3 bases: TGTGCCAGCGCGGGAGGGCCTGGTGAGCAGTTCTTC.

The chain combines TRBV10-3 with TRBJ2-3, with TRBD1 matching over 10 bases. V dropped 6 bases and J dropped 4; count of bases not matched to a gene: 10. CDR3 length: 16 amino acids. CDR1 is ENHRY, CDR2 SYGVKD, per germline. The CDR3 DNA reads as TGTGCCATCAGCTACAGGGGGACAGGGGCCCCAGATACGCAGTATTTT. It encodes CAISYRGTGAPDTQYF.